Each of the 25 T cell receptor beta chains below was sequenced from the same sample in a study of T cells in Graves' hyperthyroidism and ophthalmopathy. RNA transcripts yielded amplified TCR beta CDR3 regions. HTBI primers were employed in a first-round RT-PCR of the TCR CDR3. TCRdb ran MiXCR on the multiplex PCR reads and lists one entry per CDR3 protein. The top ten hold roughly 7.7% of the sample, which has 600,000 or so distinct CDR3 sequences, 11% to 15% seen once. Source material: blood. Source of these receptors: a young woman with Graves' ophthalmopathy.

Ten or more counts support this clonotype. CDR3 nucleotide sequence: TGTGCCAGCAGCCTGGCCGGGACACCGAATAGTGGCACTGAAGCTTTCTTT. Translation gives CASSLAGTPNSGTEAFF. The gene calls are TRBV5-5 and TRBJ1-1, with a possible D match to TRBD1 (6 bases). The CDR3 length is 17 residues. V was cut by 4 bases and J by 4 bases, with 23 bases left in between. Germline V lookup: CDR1 SGHKS, CDR2 YYEKEE (reference sequence).

This clonotype was picked up a small number of times. V is TRBV2 and J is TRBJ2-6; D ambiguous. Germline values: CDR1 SNHLY, CDR2 FYNNEI. The CDR3 loop spans 15 amino acids. Trimming pared 7 bases from V and 1 base from J, leaving 11 bases between. The CDR3 DNA follows: TGTGCCAGCACGACCGGGTTATCTGGGGCCAACGTCCTGACTTTC. Protein: CASTTGLSGANVLTF.

This clonotype was observed once. This may come from a read error, since a much larger clone is one base off. The genes are TRBV27 and TRBJ2-7; 14 bases match TRBD2. V trimming: 5 bases; J trimming: 6 bases; junction bases outside the gene matches: 9. Germline-derived CDR1 and CDR2 are MNHEY and SMNVEV (reference sequence). The CDR3 extends over 16 amino acids. In DNA, the CDR3 is TGTGCCAGCAGTCGGACTAGCGGGGGGTCGGGGAGCGAGCAGTACTTC. It is translated as CASSRTSGGSGSEQYF.

This clonotype was counted at least ten times. At one of its ends the junction is not consistent with the germline gene, which may arise from a read error. The chain is built from TRBV27 and TRBJ1-4, with D tentatively TRBD1 (5 bases). The CDR3 spans 16 residues. From germline, CDR1 is MNHEY and CDR2 SMNVEV (reference sequence). As DNA, the CDR3 is TGTGCCGGCAGTTCCGAACCGCAGGGAGGAGGGGAAAAACTGTTTTTT. It is translated as CAGSSEPQGGGEKLFF.

The table lists this clonotype with a few counts. The chain joins TRBV5-1 to TRBJ2-2; 13 nucleotides line up with TRBD2. J gave up 0 bases and V 0 bases, and 5 bases lay outside the gene matches. Germline lookup yields CDR1 SGHRS and CDR2 YFSETQ. CDR3 length: 19 amino acids. CDR3: CASSLEGTSGATNTGELFF. CDR3 nucleotides: TGCGCCAGCAGCTTGGAGGGGACTAGCGGGGCTACGAACACCGGGGAGCTGTTTTTT.

This clonotype was observed many times. The DNA for the CDR3 is TGTGCCAGCAGCCAGGAGGGGGGTACCCTCTCCTACGAGCAGTACTTC. It is translated as CASSQEGGTLSYEQYF. This chain links TRBV7-2 with TRBJ2-7, with D perhaps being TRBD1 or TRBD2 (6 bases each). The CDR3 contains 16 residues. The V end lost 5 bases, the J end lost 0 bases, and 17 bases lay between the germline ends. The V gene's germline CDR1 is SGHTA and CDR2 FQGNSA.

The chain carries TRBV4-1 and TRBJ2-4; 8 bases line up with TRBD2. V was pared by 4 bases and J by 6 bases, with 14 bases of the junction left unmatched. CDR1 MGHRA and CDR2 YSYEKL come from the germline V gene. This CDR3 is 17 amino acids long. The CDR3 coding sequence is TGCGCCAGCAGCCCCCGGGCGGGAGGACCGATGGGAAACATTCAGTACTTC. Its protein is CASSPRAGGPMGNIQYF.

This clonotype appeared many times. V gene TRBV7-3 combines with J gene TRBJ2-3; the match to TRBD2 covers 13 bases. The CDR3 has 18 residues. With 6 bases clipped from V and 5 bases from J, the junction kept 14 bases outside the gene matches. Germline V gene data show CDR1 as SGHTA and CDR2 as FQGTGA. The CDR3 DNA follows: TGTGCCAGCAGTCCCACACCGGGACTAGCGGGAAAGGGAGATACGCAGTATTTT. This translates into CASSPTPGLAGKGDTQYF.

The V gene is TRBV5-6, the J gene TRBJ1-1; D remains unclear. Trimming removed 7 bases from V and 3 bases from J, with 19 bases in between. The V gene's germline CDR1 is SGHDT and CDR2 YYEEEE. CDR3 size: 15 residues. The CDR3 spells CASLPRPEDDTEAFF. The CDR3 nucleotides are TGTGCCAGCTTACCCCGGCCGGAAGACGACACTGAAGCTTTCTTT.

This clonotype was detected ten times or more. This chain links TRBV6-1 with TRBJ1-5, with 9 nucleotides matching TRBD1. The ends lost 8 bases at V and 4 bases at J; junction bases unmatched: 3. CDR3 length: 13 amino acids. Germline CDR1 MNHNS, CDR2 SASEGT. CDR3 sequence: CASADRGNQPQHF. CDR3 in DNA: TGTGCCAGCGCTGACAGGGGGAATCAGCCCCAGCATTTT.

The sample holds many counts of this clonotype. The CDR3 protein is CSAPDFSGRARDTQYF. CDR3 DNA: TGCAGTGCTCCCGATTTTAGCGGGAGGGCCAGGGATACGCAGTATTTT. The chain links TRBV20-1 to TRBJ2-3, with 11 bases matching TRBD2. The CDR3 sequence is 16 residues long. The germline V gene has CDR1 DFQATT and CDR2 SNEGSKA (reference sequence). J lost 6 bases, V lost 5 bases, and 13 bases had no gene match.

This clonotype has just a few counts. At one boundary the junction diverges from the germline segment, which might be a read error. The V and J genes are TRBV11-2 and TRBJ1-2, with 7 bases lining up with TRBD1. The CDR3 length is 12 residues. Germline assignment: CDR1 SGHAT and CDR2 FQNNGV. CDR3 nucleotide sequence: TGTGCCAGCACGCATGACAGGGACGGCTACATCTTC. Protein: CASTHDRDGYIF. The entire variable domain, with the rest obtained from reference TRBV11-2 and TRBJ1-2, is as follows: EAGVAQSPRYKIIEKRQSVAFWCNPISGHATLYWYQQILGQGPKLLIQFQNNGVVDDSQLPKDRFSAERLKGVDSTLKIQPAKLEDSAVYLCASTHDRDGYIFGSGTRLTVV.

The chain joins TRBV27 to TRBJ1-4; D not resolved. Germline V CDR1 and CDR2: MNHEY, SMNVEV (reference sequence). Between the trimmed V and J ends, which lost 6 bases and 5 bases, there was a span of 16 bases. This CDR3 region has 15 residues. CDR3 nucleotide sequence: TGTGCCAGCAGCTCCAAACGAGCCGTCAATGAAAAACTGTTTTTT. Amino acid sequence: CASSSKRAVNEKLFF.

In its sample, this clonotype was seen many times. This chain joins TRBV12-3 or TRBV12-4 and TRBJ2-3, with D possibly being TRBD1 (7 bases). V lost 6 bases, J lost 10 bases, and 11 bases lay in between. This CDR3 is built from 11 residues. CDR3 nucleotides: TGTGCCAGCAGCCAGGGGGGACCGCAGTATTTT. Translating gives CASSQGGPQYF.

The chain couples TRBV29-1 to TRBJ1-2; 8 bases map to TRBD1. V lost 7 bases to trimming and J lost 3 bases; unmatched junction nucleotides: 10. Germline V gives CDR1 SQVTM, CDR2 ANQGSEA. This CDR3 region has 14 residues. The DNA for the CDR3 is TGCAGCGGAATGTCAGGGGGCACTGACTATGGCTACACCTTC. The encoded protein is CSGMSGGTDYGYTF. Looking up the rest from reference TRBV29-1 and TRBJ1-2 gives the full variable domain: SAVISQKPSRDICQRGTSLTIQCQVDSQVTMMFWYRQQPGQSLTLIATANQGSEATYESGFVIDKFPISRPNLTFSTLTVSNMSPEDSSIYLCSGMSGGTDYGYTFGSGTRLTVV.

For this clonotype: Just one base apart from a much larger clone, this may be a read error. The chain couples TRBV4-1 to TRBJ2-3; TRBD2 matches at 11 bases. J was trimmed by 5 bases and V by 0 bases; bases with no gene match: 4. The CDR3 is 16 residues long. The germline CDR1 and CDR2 sequences are MGHRA and YSYEKL. The CDR3 protein is CASSQELAGVRDTQYF. As DNA, the CDR3 is TGCGCCAGCAGCCAAGAACTAGCGGGAGTGAGAGATACGCAGTATTTT.

Ten or more counts support this clonotype. The chain uses TRBV10-2 and TRBJ1-5; maybe TRBD1 (6 bases). The CDR3 sequence is 13 residues long. The germline gives CDR1 WSHSY, CDR2 SAAADI. V lost 7 bases and J 6 bases, leaving 13 bases between the germline ends. Here the CDR3 reads CASIGGKGQPQHF. The DNA for the CDR3 is TGCGCCAGCATAGGGGGAAAGGGTCAGCCCCAGCATTTT.

The gene calls are TRBV7-3 and TRBJ2-2; 13 nucleotides match TRBD2. Germline V CDR1 and CDR2: SGHTA, FQGTGA. This CDR3 comprises 18 residues. After removal of 3 bases from V and 2 bases from J, the junction contained 6 bases not matched to a gene. Here the CDR3 reads CASSFTGLAGLNTGELFF. CDR3 nucleotide sequence: TGTGCCAGCAGCTTTACGGGACTAGCGGGGCTAAACACCGGGGAGCTGTTTTTT.

This clonotype has at least ten counts. The chain employs TRBV6-1 and TRBJ2-7; D not certain. The CDR3 has 17 amino acids. The germline V and J ends were trimmed by 8 bases and 6 bases, with 29 bases remaining between them. Looked up from germline, CDR1 is MNHNS and CDR2 is SASEGT. The CDR3 here is CASLPFMGALEVREQYF. The DNA of the CDR3 is TGTGCCAGCCTCCCCTTTATGGGCGCCCTGGAAGTACGCGAGCAGTACTTC.

This clonotype was observed at least ten times. The V and J genes are TRBV12-3 or TRBV12-4 and TRBJ1-5; D is ambiguous. There are 13 residues in the CDR3. V lost 4 bases and J lost 4, with 8 bases in between. Here the CDR3 DNA reads TGTGCCAGCAGTTGGGTTTGGAATCAGCCCCAGCATTTT. Protein: CASSWVWNQPQHF.

The chain joins TRBV10-2 to TRBJ2-1; a possible D gene is TRBD2 (6 bases). This CDR3 region has 13 residues. Trimming took off 8 bases at V and 7 bases at J, with 15 bases between the two ends. Germline V lookup: CDR1 WSHSY, CDR2 SAAADI. The CDR3 DNA reads TGCGCCAGCCAACCGGGGGAATATAATGAGCAGTTCTTC. Protein product: CASQPGEYNEQFF.

This clonotype was counted at least ten times. The V and J genes are TRBV11-3 and TRBJ2-2, with no clear D. With 6 bases removed from V and 4 bases from J, the gap between germline ends came to 9 bases. The CDR3 is 13 amino acids. CDR1 SGHNT and CDR2 YENEEA come from the germline V gene. The CDR3 nucleotides are TGTGCCAGCAGTCGACACCTCACCGGGGAGCTGTTTTTT. Its protein product is CASSRHLTGELFF.

This clonotype was recorded a few times. A much larger clone is a single base away; this may be a read error. The genes are TRBV6-1 and TRBJ2-7; no reliable D call. Germline CDR1 and CDR2: MNHNS and SASEGT. The CDR3 sequence is 14 residues long. Here the CDR3 reads CASSTENGRYEQHF. CDR3 DNA: TGTGCCAGCAGCACAGAAAATGGCAGATACGAGCAGCACTTC.

The chain links TRBV6-1 to TRBJ2-7; possibly TRBD2 for D (6 bases). CDR1 and CDR2 from the germline V gene are MNHNS and SASEGT. The V end lost 2 bases, the J end lost 2 bases, and 13 bases lay between the germline ends. The CDR3 sequence is 15 residues long. The DNA for the CDR3 is TGTGCCAGCAGTGAACGTCTAGCGAACCCCTACGAGCAGTACTTC. Translation: CASSERLANPYEQYF.

The V and J genes are TRBV7-2 and TRBJ2-1; 7 nucleotides align to TRBD2. The CDR3 is 15 residues long. The germline CDR1 and CDR2 sequences are SGHTA and FQGNSA. The ends lost 1 base at V and 8 bases at J; junction bases unmatched: 8. CDR3 DNA: TGTGCCAGCAGCTTAGGTGGGGGGGGGTTAGATGAGCAGTTCTTC. Translating it yields CASSLGGGGLDEQFF.